Presented here are 30 T cell receptor beta chains from one specimen sequenced in a study of control samples from healthy donors and cancer patients. Sequencing used immunoSEQ multiplex PCR; TCRdb keeps in-frame clones, though not all of them. Found here are 85,000 to 100,000 clones, over 90% of them singletons; the top ten hold about 7.3%. The specimen was blood. The source of these receptors is a man aged 18 to 29 in good health.

The chain joins TRBV2 to TRBJ2-7, with no clear D. The V gene's germline CDR1 is SNHLY and CDR2 FYNNEI. The V end lost 8 bases, the J end lost 6 bases, and 11 bases lay between the germline ends. CDR3 length equals 11 residues. The CDR3 nucleotides read TGTGCCAGCGGGGTGAGCCGCGAGCAGTACTTC. It yields the protein CASGVSREQYF.

The chain links TRBV25-1 to TRBJ1-2; 8 bases match TRBD1. With V trimmed by 4 bases and J by 4 bases, 5 bases remained unmatched. The CDR3 runs 14 residues. Germline-derived CDR1 and CDR2 are MGHDK and SYGVNS. CDR3 DNA sequence: TGTGCCAGCAGTGCGCCAGGGGGCCTCTATGGCTACACCTTC. Translation: CASSAPGGLYGYTF.

This chain connects TRBV30 to TRBJ1-1; D remains unclear. CDR3 length equals 12 residues. Germline CDR1 and CDR2: GTSNPN and SVGIG (reference sequence). V shed 3 bases and J shed 4 bases, with 9 bases lying between them. In DNA form, the CDR3 reads TGTGCCTGGAGCGTAGTGAGCACTGAAGCTTTCTTT. This encodes CAWSVVSTEAFF.

The chain joins TRBV5-4 to TRBJ2-7, with 7 bases fitting TRBD2. J gave up 2 bases and V 4 bases, and 6 bases lay outside the gene matches. Per germline, CDR1 SGHNT and CDR2 YYREEE (reference sequence). The CDR3 runs to 14 residues. CDR3 DNA: TGTGCCAGCAGCGGGGGGGACCTTCCCTACGAGCAGTACTTC. This gives the protein CASSGGDLPYEQYF.

The chain has TRBV7-2 and TRBJ2-7; 8 bases are a match to TRBD2. CDR1 and CDR2 (germline): SGHTA, FQGNSA. The CDR3 extends over 14 amino acids. V lost 3 bases to trimming and J lost 7 bases; unmatched junction nucleotides: 8. For the CDR3, the DNA is TGTGCCAGCAGCTTTAGCGGGGCCCTCTGGGAGCAGTACTTC. Translating gives CASSFSGALWEQYF.

The chain has TRBV4-1 and TRBJ1-1, with D possibly matching TRBD1 (5 bases). CDR1 and CDR2 (germline): MGHRA, YSYEKL. The CDR3 spans 15 residues. V lost 4 bases to trimming and J lost 1 base, with 13 bases between them. The DNA for the CDR3 is TGCGCCAGCAGCCCTCAACGGCAGGGGAACACTGAAGCTTTCTTT. It yields the protein CASSPQRQGNTEAFF.

The V and J genes are TRBV5-4 and TRBJ1-3; 7 bases line up with TRBD1. With V trimmed by 4 bases and J by 1 base, 2 bases remained unmatched. The CDR3 has 14 residues. The germline CDR1 and CDR2 sequences are SGHNT and YYREEE (reference sequence). The CDR3 bases are TGTGCCAGCAGCCCGACAGGGTCTGGAAACACCATATATTTT. It encodes CASSPTGSGNTIYF.

This chain joins TRBV4-1 and TRBJ2-1; D remains ambiguous. The CDR3 has 13 amino acids. Trimming took off 0 bases at V and 7 bases at J, with 7 bases between the two ends. Germline CDR1 reads MGHRA; CDR2 reads YSYEKL. CDR3 sequence (DNA): TGCGCCAGCAGCCAAGATTTTTTAAATGAGCAGTTCTTC. Its translation is CASSQDFLNEQFF.

The chain couples TRBV7-9 to TRBJ2-7; D is unclear. In germline, CDR1 is SEHNR, CDR2 FQNEAQ (reference sequence). The CDR3 extends over 11 amino acids. V shed 6 bases and J shed 6 bases, with 9 bases lying between them. CDR3 protein: CASSLDGEQYF. The CDR3, as DNA: TGTGCCAGCAGTCTAGATGGCGAGCAGTACTTC.

The V gene is TRBV29-1, the J gene TRBJ2-1; 10 bases are a match to TRBD1. V trimming: 7 bases; J trimming: 9 bases; junction bases outside the gene matches: 15. The CDR3 runs 15 residues. Germline V gives CDR1 SQVTM, CDR2 ANQGSEA. This CDR3 reads CSGRTGGQGGSEQFF. The CDR3 DNA reads as TGCAGCGGTAGGACGGGAGGACAGGGGGGCAGTGAGCAGTTCTTC.

V usage is TRBV5-1 and J usage is TRBJ2-1, with 11 bases identical to TRBD2. V dropped 6 bases and J dropped 3; count of bases not matched to a gene: 5. The CDR3 totals 15 residues. Germline lookup yields CDR1 SGHRS and CDR2 YFSETQ. This CDR3 is CASMPGLAVYNEQFF. The CDR3 region has the DNA TGCGCCAGCATGCCGGGACTAGCGGTCTACAATGAGCAGTTCTTC.

This sequence joins TRBV9 and TRBJ2-3; D not certain. Germline V gene data show CDR1 as SGDLS and CDR2 as YYNGEE. V was pared by 0 bases and J by 6 bases, with 20 bases between. The length of the CDR3 is 17 residues. The CDR3 DNA reads as TGTGCCAGCAGCGTAGTACGTGATAACACCCCCACGGATACGCAGTATTTT. Residues: CASSVVRDNTPTDTQYF.

V and J are TRBV11-3 and TRBJ1-1; no clear D gene. The CDR3 extends over 13 amino acids. The V and J ends lost 5 bases and 0 bases respectively, with 7 bases between them. CDR1 and CDR2 (germline): SGHNT, YENEEA. The DNA of the CDR3 is TGTGCCAGCAGCGCAAATGTGAACACTGAAGCTTTCTTT. This sequence encodes CASSANVNTEAFF.

The chain links TRBV18 to TRBJ1-5, with D perhaps matching TRBD1 (5 bases). This CDR3 spans 15 amino acids. Deletions cut 4 bases from V and 4 bases from J, with 14 bases between. Looked up from germline, CDR1 is KGHSH and CDR2 is LQKENI. CDR3 region: CASSLDRYQNQPQHF. Written as DNA, the CDR3 is TGTGCCAGCTCACTCGACAGATACCAGAATCAGCCCCAGCATTTT.

This rearrangement joins TRBV6-5 to TRBJ1-2; possible D gene TRBD1, 6 bases. The CDR3 consists of 13 residues. Per the germline V gene, CDR1 is MNHEY and CDR2 is SVGAGI. Between the trimmed V and J ends, which lost 8 bases and 3 bases, there was a span of 13 bases. CDR3 sequence reads: CASGSWTDYGYTF. In nucleotides, the CDR3 is TGTGCCAGCGGCTCGTGGACAGACTATGGCTACACCTTC.

This clone appeared once. The rearrangement uses TRBV19 and TRBJ1-4; D not certain. The length of the CDR3 is 16 residues. Germline V gene sequence: CDR1 LNHDA, CDR2 SQIVND (reference sequence). V gave up 1 base and J gave up 0 bases, with 9 bases separating them. The CDR3 DNA reads TGTGCCAGTAGTATAGTCGGGCAGACAACTAATGAAAAACTGTTTTTT. Amino acid sequence: CASSIVGQTTNEKLFF.

The V call is TRBV7-6, the J call TRBJ1-3; the D is unclear. The CDR3 contains 15 residues. V shed 5 bases and J shed 0 bases, with 11 bases lying between them. Germline CDR1 is SGHVS and CDR2 is FNYEAQ. The CDR3 sequence is CASSLVGYSGNTIYF. CDR3 DNA: TGTGCCAGCAGCCTAGTCGGCTACTCTGGAAACACCATATATTTT.

The chain couples TRBV2 to TRBJ1-3; D is unresolved. Germline V gives CDR1 SNHLY, CDR2 FYNNEI. This CDR3 has 12 residues. The V and J ends lost 6 bases and 2 bases respectively, with 5 bases between them. CDR3 in DNA: TGTGCCAGCAGGGAAACTGGAAACACCATATATTTT. It is translated as CASRETGNTIYF.

The rearrangement joins TRBV19 to TRBJ1-5; D remains unclear. The CDR3 consists of 14 residues. Trimming removed 1 base at V and 6 bases at J, with 10 bases between. Germline-derived CDR1 and CDR2 are LNHDA and SQIVND (reference sequence). CDR3 protein: CASSIAGYGQPQHF. The CDR3, as DNA: TGTGCCAGTAGTATAGCTGGTTACGGTCAGCCCCAGCATTTT. The whole variable domain, remainder taken from reference TRBV19 and TRBJ1-5, is DGGITQSPKYLFRKEGQNVTLSCEQNLNHDAMYWYRQDPGQGLRLIYYSQIVNDFQKGDIAEGYSVSREKKESFPLTVTSAQKNPTAFYLCASSIAGYGQPQHFGDGTRLSIL.

This sequence joins TRBV11-2 and TRBJ2-2, with TRBD1 matching over 7 bases. The CDR3 is 14 amino acids. The germline V gene encodes CDR1 SGHAT and CDR2 FQNNGV. V shed 5 bases and J 4 bases; nucleotides not matched to a gene: 4. CDR3 nucleotides: TGTGCCAGCAGCATACAGGGGAGCACCGGGGAGCTGTTTTTT. Translation: CASSIQGSTGELFF.

In this sample, this clone turned up once. The gene calls are TRBV25-1 and TRBJ1-2, with D possibly TRBD1 on 5 matching bases. V lost 8 bases, J lost 4 bases, and 14 bases lay in between. CDR3 length: 13 amino acids. Germline CDR1 MGHDK, CDR2 SYGVNS. CDR3 region: CASRRDGTYGYTF. For the CDR3, the DNA is TGTGCCAGCCGGAGGGACGGAACCTATGGCTACACCTTC.

The chain is built from TRBV30 and TRBJ1-1; weak D call: TRBD1 (5 bases). The V end was cut by 4 bases, the J end by 7 bases, with 10 bases between. This CDR3 has 11 amino acids. Germline CDR1 GTSNPN, CDR2 SVGIG (reference sequence). The CDR3 region is CAWNPDSEAFF. DNA for the CDR3: TGTGCCTGGAACCCCGACAGTGAAGCTTTCTTT. Supplemented by reference TRBV30 and TRBJ1-1, the full variable domain reads SQTIHQWPATLVQPVGSPLSLECTVEGTSNPNLYWYRQAAGRGLQLLFYSVGIGQISSEVPQNLSASRPQDRQFILSSKKLLLSDSGFYLCAWNPDSEAFFGQGTRLTVV.

The V gene is TRBV4-1, the J gene TRBJ2-3, with D possibly being TRBD2 (5 bases). Germline CDR1 and CDR2: MGHRA and YSYEKL. The CDR3 runs 15 residues. Trimming took 1 base from V and 6 from J, leaving 14 bases between them. CDR3: CASSQAPLAWDTQYF. The CDR3 coding sequence is TGCGCCAGCAGCCAAGCCCCCTTAGCGTGGGATACGCAGTATTTT.

The chain links TRBV3-1 (or the pseudogene TRBV3-2) to TRBJ1-6; the D gene is possibly TRBD1 (5 bases). This CDR3 contains 19 residues. V lost 4 bases to trimming and J lost 5 bases, with 24 bases between them. In germline, CDR1 is LGHDT, CDR2 YNNKEL (reference sequence). CDR3 region: CASSPGRDAPDTDNSPLHF. CDR3 nucleotides: TGTGCCAGCAGCCCTGGAAGGGACGCCCCAGACACCGATAATTCACCCCTCCACTTT.

The chain has TRBV3-1 (or the pseudogene TRBV3-2) and TRBJ2-7, with TRBD1 matching 9 bases. The junction had 6 bases not matched to a gene; V was cut back by 0 bases and J by 0 bases. Germline CDR1 LGHDT, CDR2 YNNKEL (reference sequence). This CDR3 spans 17 amino acids. The CDR3 nucleotides are TGTGCCAGCAGCCAAGATTATTCGGGACAGGGCTCCTACGAGCAGTACTTC. This translates into CASSQDYSGQGSYEQYF.

The V and J genes are TRBV5-1 and TRBJ1-2; 8 bases fit TRBD1. The CDR3 runs 15 residues. CDR1 is SGHRS, CDR2 YFSETQ, per germline. J was trimmed by 7 bases and V by 4 bases; bases with no gene match: 12. CDR3 sequence reads: CASSPEQGAFAGYTF. CDR3 nucleotide sequence: TGCGCCAGCAGCCCCGAGCAGGGGGCCTTCGCTGGCTACACCTTC. The variable domain in full, completed from reference TRBV5-1 and TRBJ1-2, reads KAGVTQTPRYLIKTRGQQVTLSCSPISGHRSVSWYQQTPGQGLQFLFEYFSETQRNKGNFPGRFSGRQFSNSRSEMNVSTLELGDSALYLCASSPEQGAFAGYTFGSGTRLTVV.

This chain links TRBV5-1 with TRBJ2-4; no firm D call. V dropped 5 bases and J dropped 4 bases, with 13 bases sitting between them. The CDR3 covers 14 residues. Germline CDR1 reads SGHRS; CDR2 reads YFSETQ. CDR3 amino acids: CASRNPYQKNIQYF. CDR3 in DNA: TGCGCCAGCAGGAATCCGTACCAGAAAAACATTCAGTACTTC.

Worth noting for this clone: The same CDR3 also results from other DNA sequences found in this sample. The CDR3 loop reads CASSQVGQNYGYTF. As DNA, the CDR3 is TGCGCCAGCAGCCAAGTAGGACAGAACTATGGCTACACCTTC. The chain combines TRBV4-1 with TRBJ1-2; possibly TRBD1 for D (6 bases). The CDR3 runs to 14 residues. Trimming pared 1 base from V and 2 bases from J, leaving 8 bases between. CDR1 and CDR2 from the germline V gene are MGHRA and YSYEKL.

The J gene is TRBJ1-5, the V gene TRBV2; TRBD1 matches 8 bases. Per the germline V gene, CDR1 is SNHLY and CDR2 is FYNNEI. The junction had 12 bases not matched to a gene; V was cut back by 0 bases and J by 5 bases. This CDR3 has 18 residues. Here the CDR3 DNA reads TGTGCCAGCAGTGAAGCCTCCGTATACTCAGGGGGCGATCAGCCCCAGCATTTT. As protein: CASSEASVYSGGDQPQHF.

The chain carries TRBV29-1 and TRBJ2-3; 7 positions agree with TRBD1. After removal of 1 base from V and 2 bases from J, the junction contained 6 bases not matched to a gene. The CDR3 contains 15 residues. Germline V gene sequence: CDR1 SQVTM, CDR2 ANQGSEA. The CDR3 sequence: CSVEGDRATTDTQYF. CDR3 nucleotides: TGCAGCGTTGAAGGCGACAGGGCGACCACAGATACGCAGTATTTT.